These 28 T cell receptor beta chains originate from one sample sequenced in a study of early T cells in non-severe SARS-CoV-2 infection. One entry per CDR3 protein, called by TCRdb with MiXCR from the 5' RACE reads. The table includes more than 75,000 distinct CDR3 sequences, about 15% detected once. What was sequenced was whole blood. Source of these receptors: an adult who was a healthcare worker with PCR-confirmed SARS-CoV-2 infection or an uninfected control (not recorded which).

This clonotype was seen at least ten times. The chain's CDR3 is CASSPNQASPGELFF. The CDR3 region has the DNA TGTGCCAGCAGCCCAAATCAGGCTAGTCCCGGGGAGCTGTTTTTT. V and J are TRBV12-3 or TRBV12-4 and TRBJ2-2; D uncertain. This CDR3 has 15 amino acids. Deletions cut 6 bases from V and 6 bases from J, with 17 bases between.

This clonotype was found many times. The chain joins TRBV29-1 to TRBJ1-2, with 10 bases identical to TRBD1. V was pared by 5 bases and J by 6 bases, with 6 bases of the junction left unmatched. The germline CDR1 and CDR2 sequences are SQVTM and ANQGSEA. The CDR3 loop spans 13 amino acids. The CDR3 DNA sequence: TGCAGCGTTAAAGGGACAGGGGTCGATGGCTACACCTTC. It is translated as CSVKGTGVDGYTF.

J is TRBJ2-7 and V is TRBV28; 7 nucleotides align to TRBD1. Germline-derived CDR1 and CDR2 are MDHEN and SYDVKM. The CDR3 runs 13 residues. Losses at the gene ends were 6 bases for V and 2 bases for J; bases not matched to a gene: 4. The CDR3 DNA is TGTGCCAGCAGCCCGGGACAGACCTACGAGCAGTACTTC. It codes for CASSPGQTYEQYF.

V and J are TRBV6-6 and TRBJ2-3, with D maybe TRBD2 (5 bases). The CDR3 covers 14 residues. The germline CDR1 and CDR2 sequences are MNHNY and SVGAGI (reference sequence). The V and J ends lost 7 bases and 5 bases respectively, with 16 bases between them. The CDR3 region has the DNA TGTGCCAGCACCTTACCGGGGTTTGTAGATACGCAGTATTTT. Translating gives CASTLPGFVDTQYF.

The gene calls are TRBV9 and TRBJ2-2; tentatively, D is TRBD1 or TRBD2 (5 bases each). Trimming removed 3 bases at V and 3 bases at J, with 18 bases between. Germline CDR1 reads SGDLS; CDR2 reads YYNGEE. The CDR3 is 17 residues long. CDR3: CASSGSGTPFYTGELFF. The CDR3 nucleotides read TGTGCCAGCAGCGGATCCGGGACCCCATTTTACACCGGGGAGCTGTTTTTT.

The V and J genes are TRBV11-3 and TRBJ2-5; the D gene could be TRBD1 or TRBD2 (6 bases each). The germline gives CDR1 SGHNT, CDR2 YENEEA. This CDR3 comprises 14 residues. V lost 6 bases and J 6 bases, leaving 17 bases between the germline ends. CDR3 nucleotides: TGTGCCAGCAGTTCCGGGGGCCCCGGGAAGACCCAGTACTTC. Its translation is CASSSGGPGKTQYF.

This clonotype has at least ten counts. This chain links TRBV13 with TRBJ2-7; D is uncertain. The CDR3 sequence is 12 residues long. Between the trimmed V and J ends, which lost 6 bases and 0 bases, there was a span of 6 bases. The germline CDR1 and CDR2 sequences are PRHDT and FYEKMQ (reference sequence). For the CDR3, the DNA is TGTGCCAGCAGAACTGCCTCCTACGAGCAGTACTTC. Encoded protein: CASRTASYEQYF.

The V and J genes are TRBV28 and TRBJ2-6; D call uncertain. The CDR3 sequence is 16 residues long. The germline V and J ends were trimmed by 8 bases and 2 bases, with 16 bases remaining between them. The V gene's germline CDR1 is MDHEN and CDR2 SYDVKM. CDR3 sequence (DNA): TGTGCCAGCGTTTATAGTCGTCTAGCTGGGGCCAACGTCCTGACTTTC. Translated, it gives CASVYSRLAGANVLTF.

The J gene is TRBJ1-5, the V gene TRBV28, with D perhaps TRBD1 (6 bases). The CDR3 loop spans 17 amino acids. Germline CDR1 is MDHEN and CDR2 is SYDVKM. Trimming shortened V by 3 bases and J by 9 bases, and 24 bases separated the two germline ends. This CDR3 reads CASSFHFRGYYFSPQHF. For the CDR3, the DNA is TGTGCCAGCAGTTTTCATTTTAGGGGGTACTATTTTTCGCCCCAGCATTTT.

This clonotype was seen a few times. This chain links TRBV5-1 with TRBJ2-1, with 9 bases aligning to TRBD1. From germline, CDR1 is SGHRS and CDR2 YFSETQ. CDR3 size: 15 residues. Germline trimming cut 2 bases from V and 6 bases from J; bases unmatched to any gene: 6. CDR3: CASSLQGAFGNEQFF. The CDR3, as DNA: TGCGCCAGCAGCTTACAGGGGGCATTCGGCAATGAGCAGTTCTTC.

This clonotype was observed a handful of times. The chain combines TRBV9 with TRBJ2-7; no clear D. In germline, CDR1 is SGDLS, CDR2 YYNGEE. This CDR3 is built from 12 residues. Trimming removed 0 bases at V and 6 bases at J, with 7 bases between. CDR3 region: CASSVVGGEQYF. Here the CDR3 DNA reads TGTGCCAGCAGCGTAGTCGGTGGCGAGCAGTACTTC. The full variable domain, its missing parts supplied by reference TRBV9 and TRBJ2-7, is DSGVTQTPKHLITATGQRVTLRCSPRSGDLSVYWYQQSLDQGLQFLIQYYNGEERAKGNILERFSAQQFPDLHSELNLSSLELGDSALYFCASSVVGGEQYFGPGTRLTVT.

There are many counts of this clonotype. The chain carries TRBV29-1 and TRBJ1-1; no firm D call. V shed 8 bases and J shed 3 bases, with 10 bases lying between them. The CDR3 is made up of 11 amino acids. Germline V gives CDR1 SQVTM, CDR2 ANQGSEA. The CDR3 here is CSSGEYTEAFF. CDR3 DNA sequence: TGCAGCTCCGGAGAGTACACTGAAGCTTTCTTT.

This clonotype was detected a few times. This chain uses TRBV6-5 with TRBJ1-2; no firm D call. The CDR3 runs to 17 residues. V gave up 3 bases and J gave up 2 bases, with 19 bases separating them. Germline CDR1 and CDR2: MNHEY and SVGAGI. The CDR3 is CASSYYSAGPMNYGYTF. DNA for the CDR3: TGTGCCAGCAGTTATTATTCTGCAGGACCAATGAACTATGGCTACACCTTC.

V usage is TRBV9 and J usage is TRBJ2-5; the D gene is possibly TRBD1 (5 bases). Trimming removed 3 bases at V and 0 bases at J, with 9 bases between. The CDR3 covers 14 residues. The germline V gene has CDR1 SGDLS and CDR2 YYNGEE. The CDR3 here is CASSAQGYQETQYF. CDR3 DNA sequence: TGTGCCAGCAGCGCGCAGGGTTACCAAGAGACCCAGTACTTC.

This clonotype was seen only a few times. The chain has TRBV14 and TRBJ2-2; TRBD1 matches at 8 bases. Germline CDR1 SGHDN, CDR2 FVKESK. J was trimmed by 5 bases and V by 6 bases; bases with no gene match: 8. The CDR3 has 15 residues. The CDR3, as DNA: TGTGCCAGCAGTCTTGACAGGGGACAGACCGGGGAGCTGTTTTTT. This translates into CASSLDRGQTGELFF.

The chain is built from TRBV5-1 and TRBJ1-1; unclear D gene. CDR1 and CDR2 from the germline V gene are SGHRS and YFSETQ. Trimming took off 0 bases at V and 7 bases at J, with 7 bases between the two ends. The CDR3 is 12 amino acids. CDR3 sequence reads: CASSLERSEAFF. The CDR3 DNA follows: TGCGCCAGCAGCTTGGAACGGAGTGAAGCTTTCTTT.

This clonotype was observed many times. The genes are TRBV7-2 and TRBJ2-6; D is unresolved. CDR3 length: 15 residues. Germline-derived CDR1 and CDR2 are SGHTA and FQGNSA. Trimming took 10 bases from V and 0 from J, leaving 13 bases between them. CDR3 DNA sequence: TGTGCCACCTCCCCCAGTCCCTCTGGGGCCAACGTCCTGACTTTC. Amino acids: CATSPSPSGANVLTF.

The sample holds a few counts of this clonotype. The rearrangement uses TRBV20-1 and TRBJ1-1; D ambiguous. The CDR3 runs to 11 residues. V gave up 6 bases and J gave up 7 bases, with 12 bases separating them. Germline V CDR1 and CDR2: DFQATT, SNEGSKA (reference sequence). The CDR3 loop reads CSALRASEAFF. The DNA for the CDR3 is TGCAGTGCCTTGCGGGCCAGTGAAGCTTTCTTT.

A word on this clonotype: Its ends do not fully match the called genes, so a read error is possible. V and J are TRBV28 and TRBJ2-7, with D perhaps assigned TRBD1 or TRBD2 (5 bases each). The CDR3 loop spans 14 amino acids. Germline V gives CDR1 MDHEN, CDR2 SYDVKM. The CDR3 coding sequence is TGTGCCAGCAGACCCTCAGGGAGCTCCTACGGGCAGTACTTC. Translated: CASRPSGSSYGQYF.

This clonotype occurred a few times. This rearrangement joins TRBV9 to TRBJ2-5; possible D gene TRBD1, 6 bases. The CDR3 spans 11 residues. Looked up from germline, CDR1 is SGDLS and CDR2 is YYNGEE. V was pared by 4 bases and J by 10 bases, with 11 bases between. The CDR3: CASSSGQVQYF. CDR3 nucleotides: TGTGCCAGCAGCTCGGGACAAGTCCAGTACTTC.

Many counts were recorded for this clonotype. CDR3 in amino acids: CASSPAPRMDEQYF. In DNA form, the CDR3 reads TGTGCCAGCTCACCCGCTCCTCGGATGGACGAGCAGTACTTC. The chain joins TRBV18 to TRBJ2-7; D unresolved. The length of the CDR3 is 14 residues. The ends were cut back, 3 bases at V and 5 bases at J, with 14 bases in the middle. Germline CDR1 is KGHSH and CDR2 is LQKENI.

A remark on this clonotype: An end of the junction differs from the germline gene, which may be a read error. J is TRBJ2-1 and V is TRBV4-3; 9 nucleotides align to TRBD2. Germline CDR1 is LGHNA and CDR2 is YSLEER. This CDR3 has 14 amino acids. Here the CDR3 reads CASSQGRTSAFQLF. CDR3 nucleotide sequence: TGCGCCAGCAGCCAAGGAAGGACTAGCGCCTTTCAGCTCTTC.

This clonotype has a count of ten or more. The chain couples TRBV12-3 or TRBV12-4 to TRBJ1-1, with D possibly being TRBD1 (5 bases). The CDR3 totals 10 residues. Trimming removed 8 bases at V and 10 bases at J, with 11 bases between. In DNA form, the CDR3 reads TGTGCCAGCGGGGGGGTATTAGCTTTCTTT. Its translation: CASGGVLAFF.

The gene calls are TRBV4-3 and TRBJ1-2; no clear D gene. CDR1 is LGHNA and CDR2 is YSLEER in the germline V gene. Trimming cost V 0 bases and J 6 bases, with 20 bases left between them. CDR3 length: 17 amino acids. This CDR3 reads CASSQDPAGGQNNGYTF. The CDR3 DNA reads TGCGCCAGCAGCCAAGATCCTGCAGGAGGGCAGAATAATGGCTACACCTTC.

This chain links TRBV27 with TRBJ2-2, with D perhaps TRBD2 (6 bases). V was trimmed by 5 bases and J by 6 bases, leaving 13 bases between them. Looked up from germline, CDR1 is MNHEY and CDR2 is SMNVEV (reference sequence). The CDR3 extends over 14 amino acids. The CDR3 loop is CASSLRRVPGELFF. Written as DNA, the CDR3 is TGTGCCAGCAGTCTTAGGAGGGTTCCCGGGGAGCTGTTTTTT.

This clonotype has only a few counts. The V call is TRBV20-1, the J call TRBJ2-7, with D perhaps TRBD1 (5 bases). The CDR3 covers 12 residues. In germline, CDR1 is DFQATT, CDR2 SNEGSKA (reference sequence). V was trimmed by 4 bases and J by 3 bases, leaving 10 bases between them. The CDR3 reads CSANQDNYEQYF. The CDR3 DNA sequence: TGCAGTGCTAACCAGGACAACTACGAGCAGTACTTC.

This clonotype occurred many times. The V and J genes are TRBV19 and TRBJ2-5; D is unresolved. Germline V CDR1 and CDR2: LNHDA, SQIVND (reference sequence). The CDR3 is 14 amino acids. Trimming shortened V by 5 bases and J by 2 bases, and 12 bases separated the two germline ends. The CDR3 sequence is CASSSRATQETQYF. The CDR3 region has the DNA TGTGCCAGTAGTTCTAGGGCAACTCAAGAGACCCAGTACTTC.

In this sample, this clonotype turned up a few times. The V gene is TRBV5-1, the J gene TRBJ1-2; 9 bases fit TRBD1. V lost 7 bases, J lost 6 bases, and 16 bases stayed unmatched. Germline V gene sequence: CDR1 SGHRS, CDR2 YFSETQ. The CDR3 spans 16 residues. CDR3 nucleotides: TGCGCCAGCCGACTCCCTTCGACAGGGGGAAACGATGGCTACACCTTC. This encodes CASRLPSTGGNDGYTF.